Listed here are 24 T cell receptor beta chains from one sample, sequenced in a study of shared clonotypes between healthy human individuals. Naive CD8 cells, CD45RO-negative and positively selected for CCR7, excluded terminally differentiated effector memory CD45RA+ cells. Assay: immunoSEQ multiplex PCR; the TCRdb copy retains only in-frame clones and omits some. In the table there are 2 million or so clones, about 95% of which are singletons. The sample comprised naive CD8+ T cells sorted from blood. Receptors originate from a man between 18 and 35 years old in good health.

The chain is built from TRBV5-6 and TRBJ2-7, with TRBD2 matching over 7 bases. Trimming cost V 4 bases and J 0 bases; bases outside gene matches: 13. Per germline, CDR1 SGHDT and CDR2 YYEEEE. The CDR3 runs 17 residues. In DNA form, the CDR3 reads TGTGCCAGCAGCCTCCCAAAACTAGCGCCCAGCTCCTACGAGCAGTACTTC. Its protein is CASSLPKLAPSSYEQYF.

The chain employs TRBV2 and TRBJ2-1; possibly TRBD1 for D (6 bases). The CDR3 consists of 15 residues. Per the germline V gene, CDR1 is SNHLY and CDR2 is FYNNEI. The ends were cut back, 7 bases at V and 0 bases at J, with 13 bases in the middle. Here the CDR3 reads CASMGAESSYNEQFF. The CDR3 nucleotides are TGTGCCAGCATGGGGGCTGAAAGCTCCTACAATGAGCAGTTCTTC.

J is TRBJ2-1 and V is TRBV28, with TRBD2 as a possible D gene (6 bases). Germline V gene data show CDR1 as MDHEN and CDR2 as SYDVKM. V lost 4 bases and J 10 bases, leaving 8 bases between the germline ends. This CDR3 contains 11 residues. CDR3 coding DNA: TGTGCCAGCAGTTGGGGGGTGGAGCAGTTCTTC. Protein product: CASSWGVEQFF.

In DNA, the CDR3 is TGTGCCAGCAGGGGGAGGGGGCTCGGCACCGGGGAGCTGTTTTTT. Amino acid sequence: CASRGRGLGTGELFF. The chain couples TRBV28 to TRBJ2-2; the D gene could be TRBD1 or TRBD2 (7 bases each). CDR1 is MDHEN and CDR2 is SYDVKM in the germline V gene. CDR3 length equals 15 residues. V lost 6 bases to trimming and J lost 4 bases, with 15 bases between them.

This chain links TRBV5-1 with TRBJ1-1; tentative D call: TRBD1 (5 bases). CDR3 length equals 16 residues. The germline gives CDR1 SGHRS, CDR2 YFSETQ. V gave up 6 bases and J gave up 4 bases, with 22 bases separating them. The CDR3 DNA reads TGCGCCAGCACCGACCATGGTACGGGCCAGGGCACTGAAGCTTTCTTT. This encodes CASTDHGTGQGTEAFF.

The chain recombines TRBV5-5 with TRBJ2-1; D perhaps matches TRBD1 (5 bases). The germline CDR1 and CDR2 sequences are SGHKS and YYEKEE (reference sequence). V was shortened by 4 bases and J by 0 bases, with 14 bases between the two germline ends. The CDR3 is 16 amino acids. This CDR3 reads CASSPQGELSYNEQFF. As DNA, the CDR3 is TGTGCCAGCAGCCCCCAGGGTGAACTCTCCTACAATGAGCAGTTCTTC.

This chain joins TRBV7-3 and TRBJ1-1, with 9 bases fitting TRBD1. Germline CDR1 is SGHTA and CDR2 is FQGTGA. Trimming cost V 4 bases and J 6 bases; bases outside gene matches: 6. The CDR3 is 14 residues long. The CDR3 DNA is TGTGCCAGCAGCTCGGGACAGGGATTAGCTGAAGCTTTCTTT. It encodes CASSSGQGLAEAFF.

The chain is built from TRBV2 and TRBJ2-7, with TRBD2 as a possible D gene (6 bases). The CDR3 has 14 residues. The germline gives CDR1 SNHLY, CDR2 FYNNEI. V was pared by 2 bases and J by 2 bases, with 10 bases between. In nucleotides, the CDR3 is TGTGCCAGCAGTGAATTAGCGGAGCCCTACGAGCAGTACTTC. Encoded protein: CASSELAEPYEQYF. The variable domain in full, completed from reference TRBV2 and TRBJ2-7, reads EPEVTQTPSHQVTQMGQEVILRCVPISNHLYFYWYRQILGQKVEFLVSFYNNEISEKSEIFDDQFSVERPDGSNFTLKIRSTKLEDSAMYFCASSELAEPYEQYFGPGTRLTVT.

The rearrangement uses TRBV5-1 and TRBJ2-1; 10 bases are shared with TRBD2. Per the germline V gene, CDR1 is SGHRS and CDR2 is YFSETQ. The junction had 5 bases not matched to a gene; V was cut back by 2 bases and J by 3 bases. This CDR3 region has 16 residues. DNA for the CDR3: TGCGCCAGCAGCTTCTTACTAGCGGGGAACTACAATGAGCAGTTCTTC. This gives the protein CASSFLLAGNYNEQFF. The full variable domain, rest sourced from reference TRBV5-1 and TRBJ2-1, is KAGVTQTPRYLIKTRGQQVTLSCSPISGHRSVSWYQQTPGQGLQFLFEYFSETQRNKGNFPGRFSGRQFSNSRSEMNVSTLELGDSALYLCASSFLLAGNYNEQFFGPGTRLTVL.

The gene calls are TRBV7-9 and TRBJ2-7, with TRBD1 identical over 8 bases. Germline CDR1 SEHNR, CDR2 FQNEAQ (reference sequence). The CDR3 consists of 14 residues. V was clipped by 4 bases and J by 4 bases; unmatched bases: 6. This CDR3 is CASSSGQDPYEQYF. Written as DNA, the CDR3 is TGTGCCAGCAGCTCGGGACAGGACCCATACGAGCAGTACTTC.

This clone is a singleton in its sample. The rearrangement uses TRBV9 and TRBJ1-3, with no clear D. CDR1 SGDLS and CDR2 YYNGEE come from the germline V gene. The V end lost 2 bases, the J end lost 0 bases, and 6 bases lay between the germline ends. The CDR3 sequence is 14 residues long. This CDR3 reads CASSVQNSGNTIYF. The CDR3 region has the DNA TGTGCCAGCAGCGTCCAGAACTCTGGAAACACCATATATTTT.

V is TRBV4-1 and J is TRBJ2-6; 10 bases fit TRBD2. J lost 2 bases, V lost 5 bases, and 9 bases had no gene match. CDR3 length: 18 amino acids. Germline CDR1 and CDR2: MGHRA and YSYEKL. CDR3 nucleotide sequence: TGCGCCAGCAGCTTACAGGAAGCGGGAGGGCCTGGGGCCAACGTCCTGACTTTC. Translating gives CASSLQEAGGPGANVLTF.

The chain uses TRBV4-1 and TRBJ2-2; 8 nucleotides agree with TRBD1. CDR1 is MGHRA, CDR2 YSYEKL, per germline. The V gene end was trimmed by 2 bases and the J gene end by 5 bases; junction bases not matched to a gene: 7. This CDR3 comprises 16 residues. CDR3 loop: CASSQILTGVTGELFF. The CDR3 DNA reads as TGCGCCAGCAGCCAAATTCTGACAGGGGTTACCGGGGAGCTGTTTTTT.

The chain has TRBV19 and TRBJ1-2; TRBD1 is a possible D gene (5 bases). Trimming took off 5 bases at V and 6 bases at J, with 16 bases between the two ends. The CDR3 has 14 amino acids. Germline V CDR1 and CDR2: LNHDA, SQIVND (reference sequence). The CDR3 bases are TGTGCCAGTAGTGCACAGGCAGCGTTTAATGGCTACACCTTC. It specifies CASSAQAAFNGYTF.

The chain combines TRBV15 with TRBJ2-5; 7 bases line up with TRBD1. CDR3 size: 15 residues. Germline assignment: CDR1 LNHNV and CDR2 YYDKDF (reference sequence). The ends lost 0 bases at V and 5 bases at J; junction bases unmatched: 6. The CDR3 region is CATSRDRGRAETQYF. CDR3 sequence (DNA): TGTGCCACCAGCAGAGATAGGGGGCGGGCGGAGACCCAGTACTTC.

The rearrangement joins TRBV7-2 to TRBJ2-5; 9 bases line up with TRBD2. V lost 2 bases and J lost 2; bases outside the gene matches: 3. CDR1 SGHTA and CDR2 FQGNSA come from the germline V gene. The CDR3 has 15 residues. Here the CDR3 DNA reads TGTGCCAGCAGCTTATTTAGCGGGAGACAAGAGACCCAGTACTTC. This encodes CASSLFSGRQETQYF.

The rearrangement links TRBV7-9 to TRBJ1-5; no clear D gene. This CDR3 spans 13 amino acids. Deletions cut 5 bases from V and 1 base from J, with 6 bases between. The V gene's germline CDR1 is SEHNR and CDR2 FQNEAQ (reference sequence). In DNA form, the CDR3 reads TGTGCCAGCAGCCGCGACAGCAATCAGCCCCAGCATTTT. Residues: CASSRDSNQPQHF. The full variable domain, its missing parts supplied by reference TRBV7-9 and TRBJ1-5, is DTGVSQNPRHKITKRGQNVTFRCDPISEHNRLYWYRQTLGQGPEFLTYFQNEAQLEKSRLLSDRFSAERPKGSFSTLEIQRTEQGDSAMYLCASSRDSNQPQHFGDGTRLSIL.

In regard to this clone: In the same sample, other DNA sequences code for this CDR3. The genes are TRBV9 and TRBJ1-4; D may be TRBD1 (5 bases). Trimming pared 2 bases from V and 8 bases from J, leaving 7 bases between. There are 12 residues in the CDR3. Germline CDR1 reads SGDLS; CDR2 reads YYNGEE. The CDR3 bases are TGTGCCAGCAGCGTGGGGGACGAAAAACTGTTTTTT. As protein: CASSVGDEKLFF.

The CDR3 bases are TGTGCCAGCAGCCGAGCCGGGGGCACAGATACGCAGTATTTT. Protein: CASSRAGGTDTQYF. This chain connects TRBV7-6 to TRBJ2-3; TRBD2 is a possible D gene (5 bases). Germline CDR1 reads SGHVS; CDR2 reads FNYEAQ. V lost 5 bases to trimming and J lost 1 base, with 10 bases between them. This CDR3 contains 14 residues.

The J gene is TRBJ2-1, the V gene TRBV28; D is perhaps TRBD1 (5 bases). Germline values: CDR1 MDHEN, CDR2 SYDVKM. This CDR3 region has 14 residues. V gave up 8 bases and J gave up 0 bases, with 11 bases separating them. CDR3 sequence: CASQGLSSYNEQFF. The CDR3 DNA is TGTGCCAGCCAGGGCTTAAGCTCCTACAATGAGCAGTTCTTC.

The chain has TRBV1 and TRBJ2-3; the table assigns TRBD1, which was not confirmed against the DNA. TRBV1 is designated a pseudogene. The CDR3 length is 15 residues. This CDR3 reads CTSSQVRQGADTQYF. The CDR3 region has the DNA TGCACCAGCAGCCAAGTGAGGCAGGGGGCGGATACGCAGTATTTT.

The V call is TRBV9, the J call TRBJ2-7; D gene unclear. Germline V gives CDR1 SGDLS, CDR2 YYNGEE. The CDR3 totals 13 residues. V was cut by 0 bases and J by 4 bases, with 8 bases left in between. DNA of the CDR3: TGTGCCAGCAGCGTAGACGGCCAATACGAGCAGTACTTC. As protein: CASSVDGQYEQYF.

V and J are TRBV5-1 and TRBJ2-7, with 9 bases fitting TRBD1. The length of the CDR3 is 16 residues. Germline V gene data show CDR1 as SGHRS and CDR2 as YFSETQ. The junction had 13 bases not matched to a gene; V was cut back by 4 bases and J by 5 bases. CDR3: CASSGWAYGQGHEQYF. The CDR3 DNA reads TGCGCCAGCAGCGGGTGGGCCTACGGACAGGGGCACGAGCAGTACTTC.

This chain connects TRBV5-6 to TRBJ1-1, with a tentative D call TRBD1 (6 bases). The CDR3 length is 14 residues. Per germline, CDR1 SGHDT and CDR2 YYEEEE. V shed 3 bases and J shed 3 bases, with 12 bases lying between them. Written as DNA, the CDR3 is TGTGCCAGCAGCTCTACAGGGATTGACACTGAAGCTTTCTTT. It specifies CASSSTGIDTEAFF.